The TCR beta chain under discussion was sequenced for a study of T cells in Graves' hyperthyroidism and ophthalmopathy. As for the study in general: Peripheral blood was secured at the point of initial diagnosis, before any treatment. Study-level points and caveats: Appearing also in blood were most of the thyroid clonotypes expanded above 0.001.

V lost 4 bases and J 0 bases, leaving 20 bases between the germline ends. The CDR3 extends over 18 amino acids. In germline, CDR1 is SGHKS, CDR2 YYEKEE (reference sequence). This clonotype was detected many times. Its antigen remains unknown. Researchers amplified the TCR beta CDR3 regions from RNA transcripts. Using the HTBI primer set, a first-round RT-PCR was run on the TCR CDR3. TCRdb used MiXCR to reprocess the multiplex PCR reads, holding one entry per CDR3 protein. The sample carries over 300,000 distinct CDR3 sequences, approximately 13% recorded once. Sequenced material: blood. The receptor was derived from a woman aged 60 to 75 with Graves' hyperthyroidism. V is TRBV5-5 and J is TRBJ2-1; a possible D gene is TRBD2 (6 bases). CDR3 sequence reads: CASSGEGGPRGSYNEQFF. In nucleotides, the CDR3 is TGTGCCAGCAGCGGGGAAGGAGGGCCCCGCGGCTCCTACAATGAGCAGTTCTTC.